This T cell receptor (beta chain) was captured by sequencing in a study of vaccination and CD4 T cells after COVID-19. For the study at large: Each control was exposed to a CEFX pool, an HIV-1 Nef pool, or no peptide at all.

The ends lost 1 base at V and 6 bases at J; junction bases unmatched: 13. Germline V lookup: CDR1 DFQATT, CDR2 SNEGSKA (reference sequence). The CDR3 contains 16 residues. With the Oncomine TCR Beta short-read assay, DNA from cultured CD4+ T cells was sequenced. It was from cultured CD4+ T cells that genomic DNA was extracted. TCRdb called the PCR reads again in MiXCR, with one record for every CDR3 protein. The repertoire holds 9,500 to 13,000 distinct CDR3 sequences, with almost 65% as singletons. Concerning this clonotype itself: Antigen: not known.

Treatment noted: roughly 11-day PBMC culture with coronavirus spike peptide pools or control peptides (ViraFEST assay). Once peptide pools had expanded antigen-specific T cells, ViraFEST sequenced TCRs. The clonotype originates from a human donor who had recovered from COVID-19. The J gene is TRBJ2-5, the V gene TRBV20-1; 8 positions match TRBD2. The sample was CD4+ T cells from blood, cultured in vitro, taken before SARS-CoV-2 vaccination. The CDR3 DNA follows: TGCAGTGCTAGAGGAGAGGCGGGAGGATCATTTAAGACCCAGTACTTC. Amino acids: CSARGEAGGSFKTQYF.